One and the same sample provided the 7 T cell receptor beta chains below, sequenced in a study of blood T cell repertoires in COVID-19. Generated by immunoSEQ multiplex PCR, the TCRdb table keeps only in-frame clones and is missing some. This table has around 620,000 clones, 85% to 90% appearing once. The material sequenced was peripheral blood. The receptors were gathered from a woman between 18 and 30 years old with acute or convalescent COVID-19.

DNA of the CDR3: TGTGCCAGCAGCGAACACCGGGACAGGGGTTCCTACGAGCAGTACTTC. It codes for CASSEHRDRGSYEQYF. The chain links TRBV21-1 to TRBJ2-7; whether TRBD1, the table's D call, matches the DNA was not checked. TRBV21-1 is a pseudogene segment. The CDR3 contains 16 residues.

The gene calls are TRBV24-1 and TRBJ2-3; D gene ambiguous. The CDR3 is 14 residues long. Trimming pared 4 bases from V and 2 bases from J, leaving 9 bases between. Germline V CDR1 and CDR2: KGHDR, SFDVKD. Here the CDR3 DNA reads TGTGCCACCAGTGACTACGAACTCACAGATACGCAGTATTTT. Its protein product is CATSDYELTDTQYF.

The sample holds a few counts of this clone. The CDR3 region is CASSLRGETEAFF. The CDR3 DNA reads as TGCGCCAGCAGCCTAAGGGGTGAGACTGAAGCTTTCTTT. This chain connects TRBV5-1 to TRBJ1-1, with D maybe TRBD1 (5 bases). The CDR3 is 13 residues long. With 4 bases removed from V and 5 bases from J, the gap between germline ends came to 12 bases. Germline V gives CDR1 SGHRS, CDR2 YFSETQ.

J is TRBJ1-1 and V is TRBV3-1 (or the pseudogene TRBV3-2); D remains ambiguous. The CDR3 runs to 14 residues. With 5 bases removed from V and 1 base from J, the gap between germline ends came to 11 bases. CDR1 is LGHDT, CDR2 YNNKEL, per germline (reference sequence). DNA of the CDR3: TGTGCCAGCAGCTCCCGGGGTGGGAACACTGAAGCTTTCTTT. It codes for CASSSRGGNTEAFF.

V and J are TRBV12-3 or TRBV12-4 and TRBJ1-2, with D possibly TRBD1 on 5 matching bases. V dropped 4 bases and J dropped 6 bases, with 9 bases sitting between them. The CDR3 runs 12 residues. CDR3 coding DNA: TGTGCCAGCAGTTCGACAGTTGATGGCTACACCTTC. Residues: CASSSTVDGYTF.

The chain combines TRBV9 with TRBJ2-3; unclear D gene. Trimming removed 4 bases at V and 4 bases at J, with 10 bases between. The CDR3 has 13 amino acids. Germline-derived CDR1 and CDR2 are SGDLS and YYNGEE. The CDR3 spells CASSPTGSDTQYF. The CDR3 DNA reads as TGTGCCAGCAGCCCAACGGGTTCAGATACGCAGTATTTT.

This chain's CDR3 is CASSTGQGASQPQHF. CDR3 nucleotides: TGTGCCAGCAGTACTGGACAGGGGGCATCTCAGCCCCAGCATTTT. V usage is TRBV2 and J usage is TRBJ1-5; 11 bases match TRBD1. CDR1 is SNHLY and CDR2 is FYNNEI in the germline V gene. Trimming took 5 bases from V and 6 from J; bases not matched to a gene: 6. The CDR3 is 15 residues long.